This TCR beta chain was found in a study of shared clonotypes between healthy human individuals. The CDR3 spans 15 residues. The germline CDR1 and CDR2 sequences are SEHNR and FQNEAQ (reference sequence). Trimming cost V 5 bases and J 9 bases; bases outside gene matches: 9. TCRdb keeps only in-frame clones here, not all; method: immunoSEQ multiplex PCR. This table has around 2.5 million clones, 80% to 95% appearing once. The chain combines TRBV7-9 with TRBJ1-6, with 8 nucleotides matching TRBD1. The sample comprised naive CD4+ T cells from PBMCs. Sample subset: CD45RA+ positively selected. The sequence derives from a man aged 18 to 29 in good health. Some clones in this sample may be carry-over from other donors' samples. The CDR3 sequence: CASSADRGRGSPLHF. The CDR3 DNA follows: TGTGCCAGCAGCGCAGACAGGGGTCGAGGTTCACCCCTCCACTTT.